This T cell receptor beta chain was documented in a study of T cell changes during pregnancy in multiple sclerosis (dated by TCRdb to between 2019 and 2020). In terms of the full investigation: In women with multiple sclerosis, the researchers looked at how the T cell repertoire shifted as pregnancy progressed.

Points on this clone: Its antigen target is currently unknown. No qualities accompany the bases; no much larger clone lies one base away.

The receptor library was made with the immunoSEQ multiplex PCR assay. This immuneACCESS table, as held by TCRdb, lists in-frame sequences with V and J called but not all clones. Of the missing ones, under half trace to an unresolved V gene in checked studies; the others have no known cause. The sample contains more than 35,000 clones, 90% of them found a single time. Of the sample, over 0.45% is held by the ten largest clones. From its cysteine to its phenylalanine, the CDR3 spans 13 amino acids. Only the CDR3 DNA is retained, 39 bases long and in frame from the first base. The junction shows trimming of 2 bases on V and 7 bases on J, plus 9 bases between the germline ends. The germline V gene supplies CDR1 MNHNS and CDR2 SASEGT.

The sequence links TRBV6-1 to TRBJ1-5, with no confident D gene call. This receptor was identified in a female donor in good health, enrolled as a control in a pregnancy study. Sequencing used CD4+ T cells from peripheral blood mononuclear cells, obtained in the first trimester of pregnancy. DNA sequence: TGTGCCAGCAGTGAACGGCAGGAACAGCCCCAGCATTTT. Its product reads: CASSERQEQPQHF.